This TCR beta chain was sequenced in a study of spatial heterogeneity in lung cancer. Study at large: Raw-read counts averaged over ten per unique TCR and UMI combination. The study, taken as a whole, reports: Expanded alpha and beta TCR counts within tumors tracked tumor mutation counts.

V was pared by 2 bases and J by 3 bases, with 13 bases between. The CDR3 covers 15 residues. In its sample, this clonotype was seen many times. What it binds is not known. This sample's time point: sample taken at primary tumor resection. Carried by each TCR cDNA molecule was a unique molecular identifier. TCRdb itself ran the 5' RACE reads through MiXCR, one entry per CDR3 protein. The sample carries some 22,000 distinct CDR3 sequences, over 2.5% recorded once. The sample in question was lung tumor tissue, obtained at surgery. This sequence was found in a male donor with early-stage non-small cell lung cancer. V is TRBV12-3 or TRBV12-4 and J is TRBJ2-5; D could derive from TRBD1 or TRBD2 (5 bases each). The CDR3 loop is CASSLWGTAEETQYF. DNA for the CDR3: TGTGCCAGCAGTTTATGGGGGACCGCTGAAGAGACCCAGTACTTC.